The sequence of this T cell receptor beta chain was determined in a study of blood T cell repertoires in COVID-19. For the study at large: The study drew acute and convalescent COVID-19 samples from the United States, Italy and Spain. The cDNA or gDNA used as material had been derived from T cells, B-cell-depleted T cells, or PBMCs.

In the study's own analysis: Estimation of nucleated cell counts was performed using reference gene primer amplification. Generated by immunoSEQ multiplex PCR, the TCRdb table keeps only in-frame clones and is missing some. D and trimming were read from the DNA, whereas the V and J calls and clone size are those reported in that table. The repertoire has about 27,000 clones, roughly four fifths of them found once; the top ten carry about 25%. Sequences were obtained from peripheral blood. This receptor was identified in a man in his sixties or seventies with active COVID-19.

The CDR3 spells CASSLKDSLYGYTF. DNA of the CDR3: TGCGCCAGCAGCTTGAAAGACAGCCTCTATGGCTACACCTTC. J is TRBJ1-2 and V is TRBV5-1; D is possibly TRBD1 (5 bases). Trimming removed 1 base from V and 4 bases from J, with 11 bases in between. The CDR3 runs to 14 residues. Germline values: CDR1 SGHRS, CDR2 YFSETQ.